The 28 T cell receptor beta chains below were found in one sample sequenced in a study of T cell responses to AZD1222 COVID-19 vaccine. Assay: immunoSEQ multiplex PCR; the TCRdb copy retains only in-frame clones and omits some. The table has around 200,000 clones, approximately 92% seen once. Sequenced here: peripheral blood, sampled 28 days after the second dose of the MenACWY control vaccine. The receptors come from an adult who received the MenACWY meningococcal vaccine as a control.

This rearrangement joins TRBV5-6 to TRBJ1-2; D uncertain. The CDR3 is 13 residues long. Germline V gene lookup returns CDR1 SGHDT and CDR2 YYEEEE. V shed 5 bases and J shed 8 bases, with 16 bases lying between them. The CDR3 loop reads CASRSRSHWGYTF. CDR3 coding DNA: TGTGCCAGCAGGTCCCGATCCCACTGGGGCTACACCTTC.

This chain uses TRBV28 with TRBJ1-2; D is unresolved. CDR3 length equals 11 residues. CDR1 and CDR2 from the germline V gene are MDHEN and SYDVKM. Trimming pared 5 bases from V and 3 bases from J, leaving 4 bases between. This CDR3 is CASSTDYGYTF. CDR3 DNA: TGTGCCAGCAGTACGGACTATGGCTACACCTTC.

The chain uses TRBV18 and TRBJ2-2, with D tentatively TRBD2 (6 bases). CDR3 length equals 15 residues. In germline, CDR1 is KGHSH, CDR2 LQKENI. V dropped 3 bases and J dropped 6 bases, with 14 bases sitting between them. In nucleotides, the CDR3 is TGTGCCAGCTCACCGCGGCAGGGAGGCCCCGGGGAGCTGTTTTTT. Translating gives CASSPRQGGPGELFF.

The rearrangement uses TRBV29-1 and TRBJ1-1; D not resolved. CDR3 length: 12 amino acids. Germline V gene sequence: CDR1 SQVTM, CDR2 ANQGSEA. Trimming shortened V by 4 bases and J by 0 bases, and 6 bases separated the two germline ends. The CDR3 coding sequence is TGCAGCGTTGCAGTCATGAACACTGAAGCTTTCTTT. Translating gives CSVAVMNTEAFF.

CDR3 amino acids: CASSLRQGYSPLHF. CDR3 DNA: TGTGCCAGCAGTTTACGACAGGGCTATTCACCCCTCCACTTT. The genes are TRBV27 and TRBJ1-6; TRBD1 matches at 7 bases. Germline V gene lookup returns CDR1 MNHEY and CDR2 SMNVEV (reference sequence). With 2 bases clipped from V and 8 bases from J, the junction kept 3 bases outside the gene matches. This CDR3 comprises 14 residues.

The V gene is TRBV2, the J gene TRBJ2-1; 8 bases line up with TRBD2. Trimming at V came to 4 bases and at J to 3 bases, leaving 5 bases not matched to a gene. This CDR3 has 15 residues. CDR1 and CDR2 (germline): SNHLY, FYNNEI. The CDR3 here is CASSAKRGRYNEQFF. Written as DNA, the CDR3 is TGTGCCAGCAGTGCCAAGCGGGGGCGCTACAATGAGCAGTTCTTC.

The chain combines TRBV5-1 with TRBJ2-3; TRBD1 is a possible D gene (6 bases). V shed 4 bases and J shed 2 bases, with 20 bases lying between them. Per germline, CDR1 SGHRS and CDR2 YFSETQ. This CDR3 comprises 17 residues. The chain's CDR3 is CASSESTGWGSTDTQYF. The CDR3 DNA follows: TGCGCCAGCAGCGAATCCACAGGGTGGGGGTCCACAGATACGCAGTATTTT.

V and J are TRBV19 and TRBJ2-7; the match to TRBD2 covers 11 bases. V gave up 3 bases and J gave up 5 bases; unmatched junction bases: 12. Germline V gene lookup returns CDR1 LNHDA and CDR2 SQIVND (reference sequence). The CDR3 covers 17 residues. The CDR3 region has the DNA TGTGCCAGTAGTATTCGCCCGACTAGCGGGGTTAAAAACGAGCAGTACTTC. Encoded protein: CASSIRPTSGVKNEQYF.

The rearrangement uses TRBV5-1 and TRBJ1-3, with TRBD1 as a possible D gene (5 bases). Germline CDR1 and CDR2: SGHRS and YFSETQ. Trimming shortened V by 4 bases and J by 0 bases, and 14 bases separated the two germline ends. The CDR3 loop spans 16 amino acids. The CDR3 here is CASSDLVGASGNTIYF. The CDR3 region has the DNA TGCGCCAGCAGCGACTTGGTCGGGGCCTCTGGAAACACCATATATTTT.

The chain recombines TRBV18 with TRBJ1-4; no clear D gene. Trimming shortened V by 1 base and J by 0 bases, and 6 bases separated the two germline ends. The CDR3 runs to 15 residues. CDR1 is KGHSH, CDR2 LQKENI, per germline. The CDR3 spells CASSPLPATNEKLFF. The CDR3 DNA is TGTGCCAGCTCACCACTCCCAGCAACTAATGAAAAACTGTTTTTT. The full variable domain, completed using reference TRBV18 and TRBJ1-4, is NAGVMQNPRHLVRRRGQEARLRCSPMKGHSHVYWYRQLPEEGLKFMVYLQKENIIDESGMPKERFSAEFPKEGPSILRIQQVVRGDSAAYFCASSPLPATNEKLFFGSGTQLSVL.

This clone was recorded only once. The gene calls are TRBV5-5 and TRBJ1-2; 8 bases line up with TRBD1. Trimming removed 4 bases from V and 4 bases from J; junction bases left unmatched: 3. Germline-derived CDR1 and CDR2 are SGHKS and YYEKEE (reference sequence). The CDR3 length is 13 residues. The DNA for the CDR3 is TGTGCCAGCAGCGGACAGGGATTCTATGGCTACACCTTC. Protein sequence: CASSGQGFYGYTF.

This clone is a singleton in its sample. The rearrangement uses TRBV5-1 and TRBJ1-1, with D unclear. Looked up from germline, CDR1 is SGHRS and CDR2 is YFSETQ. The CDR3 contains 14 residues. Trimming shortened V by 2 bases and J by 4 bases, and 12 bases separated the two germline ends. In nucleotides, the CDR3 is TGCGCCAGCAGCTTAACCGGGAGCGTCACTGAAGCTTTCTTT. It translates to CASSLTGSVTEAFF. Full variable domain (rest looked up from reference TRBV5-1 and TRBJ1-1): KAGVTQTPRYLIKTRGQQVTLSCSPISGHRSVSWYQQTPGQGLQFLFEYFSETQRNKGNFPGRFSGRQFSNSRSEMNVSTLELGDSALYLCASSLTGSVTEAFFGQGTRLTVV.

The chain is built from TRBV5-6 and TRBJ1-2, with D perhaps matching TRBD1 (6 bases). CDR3 length equals 13 residues. Germline values: CDR1 SGHDT, CDR2 YYEEEE. Trimming took off 1 base at V and 8 bases at J, with 12 bases between the two ends. In DNA, the CDR3 is TGTGCCAGCAGCTTGAGGGGGGCCAGGGGCTACACCTTC. Translation: CASSLRGARGYTF.

This sequence joins TRBV24-1 and TRBJ1-5; perhaps TRBD1 as D (6 bases). Looked up from germline, CDR1 is KGHDR and CDR2 is SFDVKD. This CDR3 has 13 residues. The V gene lost 7 bases and the J gene lost 0 bases, with 6 bases spanning the gap. The CDR3 protein is CATRDSSNQPQHF. Written as DNA, the CDR3 is TGTGCCACCAGGGACAGTAGCAATCAGCCCCAGCATTTT.

J is TRBJ1-1 and V is TRBV2, with 8 bases matching TRBD1. The V gene's germline CDR1 is SNHLY and CDR2 FYNNEI. This CDR3 comprises 13 residues. V lost 4 bases and J lost 10; bases outside the gene matches: 8. CDR3 residues: CASSGADRGRAFF. In DNA, the CDR3 is TGTGCCAGCAGTGGAGCAGACAGGGGTCGAGCTTTCTTT. Based on the CDR3 plus reference TRBV2 and TRBJ1-1, the full variable domain is EPEVTQTPSHQVTQMGQEVILRCVPISNHLYFYWYRQILGQKVEFLVSFYNNEISEKSEIFDDQFSVERPDGSNFTLKIRSTKLEDSAMYFCASSGADRGRAFFGQGTRLTVV.

The chain recombines TRBV7-9 with TRBJ2-1, with D possibly TRBD2 on 6 matching bases. Germline CDR1 is SEHNR and CDR2 is FQNEAQ (reference sequence). The germline V and J ends were trimmed by 5 bases and 4 bases, with 15 bases remaining between them. There are 15 residues in the CDR3. The DNA for the CDR3 is TGTGCCAGCAGCCGAGATGGGAGGTTTTACAATGAGCAGTTCTTC. Translating it yields CASSRDGRFYNEQFF.

The rearrangement uses TRBV5-1 and TRBJ1-5, with TRBD1 as a possible D gene (6 bases). The CDR3 is made up of 15 amino acids. The germline gives CDR1 SGHRS, CDR2 YFSETQ. V shed 0 bases and J shed 4 bases, with 11 bases lying between them. This chain's CDR3 is CASSLGDIPNQPQHF. The CDR3 DNA reads as TGCGCCAGCAGCTTGGGGGACATACCGAATCAGCCCCAGCATTTT.

In its sample, this clone was seen a few times. V gene TRBV14 combines with J gene TRBJ1-5, with TRBD1 matching over 8 bases. This CDR3 has 16 residues. Trimming at V came to 1 base and at J to 4 bases, leaving 6 bases not matched to a gene. Germline V CDR1 and CDR2: SGHDN, FVKESK. CDR3 sequence (DNA): TGTGCCAGCAGCCAAGGGGGGACAGGTAGAAATCAGCCCCAGCATTTT. This gives the protein CASSQGGTGRNQPQHF. The full variable domain, completed using reference TRBV14 and TRBJ1-5, is EAGVTQFPSHSVIEKGQTVTLRCDPISGHDNLYWYRRVMGKEIKFLLHFVKESKQDESGMPNNRFLAERTGGTYSTLKVQPAELEDSGVYFCASSQGGTGRNQPQHFGDGTRLSIL.

The chain combines TRBV27 with TRBJ2-3; D unclear. CDR1 is MNHEY and CDR2 is SMNVEV in the germline V gene (reference sequence). This CDR3 region has 14 residues. Trimming took 5 bases from V and 0 from J, leaving 9 bases between them. Written as DNA, the CDR3 is TGTGCCAGCAGTCTTAGGGCTAGCACAGATACGCAGTATTTT. Its translation: CASSLRASTDTQYF.

The chain joins TRBV19 to TRBJ1-4, with D hard to call. The CDR3 contains 14 residues. The germline V and J ends were trimmed by 7 bases and 0 bases, with 9 bases remaining between them. Germline V CDR1 and CDR2: LNHDA, SQIVND (reference sequence). As DNA, the CDR3 is TGTGCCAGTATGACCAGATCAACTAATGAAAAACTGTTTTTT. Translation gives CASMTRSTNEKLFF.

This chain connects TRBV29-1 to TRBJ2-7; a possible D gene is TRBD2 (7 bases). Looked up from germline, CDR1 is SQVTM and CDR2 is ANQGSEA. The CDR3 totals 13 residues. V was pared by 6 bases and J by 3 bases, with 15 bases between. CDR3: CSVDGGHGYEQYF. The CDR3 bases are TGCAGCGTCGACGGGGGGCACGGCTACGAGCAGTACTTC.

This clone was counted a single time. V usage is TRBV2 and J usage is TRBJ1-5; D is uncertain. The CDR3 is 13 residues long. V lost 8 bases and J 6 bases, leaving 14 bases between the germline ends. The germline V gene has CDR1 SNHLY and CDR2 FYNNEI. The CDR3 DNA reads as TGTGCCAGCCGCTCTGAGGTTGTTCAGCCCCAGCATTTT. This encodes CASRSEVVQPQHF. Drawing the rest from reference TRBV2 and TRBJ1-5, the complete variable domain is EPEVTQTPSHQVTQMGQEVILRCVPISNHLYFYWYRQILGQKVEFLVSFYNNEISEKSEIFDDQFSVERPDGSNFTLKIRSTKLEDSAMYFCASRSEVVQPQHFGDGTRLSIL.

V gene TRBV3-1 (or the pseudogene TRBV3-2) combines with J gene TRBJ2-7, with TRBD1 matching 9 bases. The CDR3 loop spans 14 amino acids. Germline CDR1 is LGHDT and CDR2 is YNNKEL (reference sequence). V was clipped by 4 bases and J by 4 bases; unmatched bases: 5. This CDR3 reads CASSPSGQGYEQYF. Written as DNA, the CDR3 is TGTGCCAGCAGCCCATCGGGACAGGGTTACGAGCAGTACTTC.

The chain combines TRBV19 with TRBJ2-7; D is perhaps TRBD1 (6 bases). V dropped 1 base and J dropped 2 bases, with 9 bases sitting between them. Looked up from germline, CDR1 is LNHDA and CDR2 is SQIVND (reference sequence). CDR3 length: 14 amino acids. This CDR3 reads CASSIAGVPYEQYF. The CDR3 nucleotides are TGTGCCAGTAGTATAGCAGGGGTACCCTACGAGCAGTACTTC.

In this sample, this clone turned up once. The rearrangement links TRBV18 to TRBJ2-7; D could derive from TRBD1 or TRBD2 (6 bases each). The ends were cut back, 1 base at V and 1 base at J, with 8 bases in the middle. This CDR3 has 14 amino acids. The germline V gene encodes CDR1 KGHSH and CDR2 LQKENI. CDR3 in DNA: TGTGCCAGCTCACCACAGGGGGGTTCCTACGAGCAGTACTTC. Translation: CASSPQGGSYEQYF.

This clone came up once. The V call is TRBV7-9, the J call TRBJ2-3; TRBD1 agrees at 7 bases. The junction had 15 bases not matched to a gene; V was cut back by 6 bases and J by 0 bases. The CDR3 consists of 18 residues. Germline V gives CDR1 SEHNR, CDR2 FQNEAQ (reference sequence). The CDR3 loop reads CASRKRDRAIASTDTQYF. DNA of the CDR3: TGTGCCAGCAGGAAACGGGACAGAGCGATCGCTAGCACAGATACGCAGTATTTT.

This CDR3 reads CASMKPGPSSYNSPLHF. Here the CDR3 DNA reads TGTGCCAGCATGAAACCAGGGCCTAGCTCCTATAATTCACCCCTCCACTTT. The chain couples TRBV5-8 to TRBJ1-6; weak D call: TRBD1 (5 bases). Germline values: CDR1 SGHTS, CDR2 YDEGEE. Trimming stripped 6 bases from V and 0 bases from J, with 16 bases between. This CDR3 is built from 17 residues.

The chain combines TRBV2 with TRBJ1-1, with unresolved D. CDR3 length equals 14 residues. Germline V CDR1 and CDR2: SNHLY, FYNNEI. Trimming left V 2 bases short and J 2 bases short, with 9 bases between. The CDR3 DNA reads as TGTGCCAGCAGTGAACTTACACCTAACACTGAAGCTTTCTTT. Residues: CASSELTPNTEAFF.